This passage covers 20 T cell receptor beta chains from one sample sequenced in a study of OX40 agonist ivuxolimab in advanced cancers. Assay: immunoSEQ multiplex PCR; the TCRdb copy retains only in-frame clones and omits some. The sample lists about 41,000 clones; around four fifths were seen once. The sequenced sample was CD4+ or CD8+ T cells sorted from blood, obtained in a trial of the OX40 agonist ivuxolimab. The receptors stem from an adult with an advanced solid tumor such as melanoma, head and neck, liver or kidney cancer.

V is TRBV21-1 and J is TRBJ2-5; TRBD2 reflects the table's D call only, with no check against the DNA. TRBV21-1 is designated a pseudogene. The CDR3 runs to 17 residues. The CDR3 DNA is TGTGCCAGCAGCAAAGATACCCCTGGAGGAAGGCAAGAGACCCAGTACTTC. Residues: CASSKDTPGGRQETQYF.

The chain has TRBV9 and TRBJ2-3, with D perhaps TRBD2 (5 bases). CDR3 length: 13 amino acids. Trimming left V 0 bases short and J 6 bases short, with 8 bases between. Germline V lookup: CDR1 SGDLS, CDR2 YYNGEE. The CDR3 bases are TGTGCCAGCAGCGTAGTAAGAGGGGATACGCAGTATTTT. Encoded protein: CASSVVRGDTQYF.

A word on this clone: Its ends do not fully match the called genes, so a read error is possible. V is TRBV2 and J is TRBJ2-7; D is unclear. In germline, CDR1 is SNHLY, CDR2 FYNNEI. The CDR3 spans 13 residues. Written as DNA, the CDR3 is TGTGCCAGCAGTGATCCCCACTCCTGCGAGCAGTACTTC. Its protein product is CASSDPHSCEQYF.

The genes are TRBV15 and TRBJ2-2; 9 bases line up with TRBD2. Germline CDR1 LNHNV, CDR2 YYDKDF (reference sequence). V was pared by 3 bases and J by 5 bases, with 1 base of the junction left unmatched. There are 14 residues in the CDR3. CDR3 loop: CATSRAGGTGELFF. As DNA, the CDR3 is TGTGCCACCAGCAGGGCGGGAGGGACCGGGGAGCTGTTTTTT.

The chain employs TRBV2 and TRBJ1-1; D remains ambiguous. CDR1 and CDR2 from the germline V gene are SNHLY and FYNNEI. The CDR3 runs 15 residues. Trimming removed 3 bases from V and 1 base from J, with 12 bases in between. CDR3 nucleotides: TGTGCCAGCAGTGATGAACCTGGAGCGAACACTGAAGCTTTCTTT. It encodes CASSDEPGANTEAFF.

Comments on this clone: One junction end does not reproduce the germline sequence, and a read error may be involved. The chain carries TRBV11-3 and TRBJ2-5; D gene ambiguous. The CDR3 has 12 residues. Germline V lookup: CDR1 SGHNT, CDR2 YENEEA. The CDR3 sequence is CASSLYQEAQYF. Written as DNA, the CDR3 is TGTGCCAGCAGCTTGTACCAAGAGGCCCAGTACTTC. The variable domain in full, with the rest retrieved from reference TRBV11-3 and TRBJ2-5, is EAGVVQSPRYKIIEKKQPVAFWCNPISGHNTLYWYLQNLGQGPELLIRYENEEAVDDSQLPKDRFSAERLKGVDSTLKIQPAELGDSAVYLCASSLYQEAQYFGPGTRLLVL.

The J gene is TRBJ1-1, the V gene TRBV30; D unclear. Trimming stripped 1 base from V and 4 bases from J, with 13 bases between. Germline V gene data show CDR1 as GTSNPN and CDR2 as SVGIG (reference sequence). The CDR3 length is 14 residues. This chain's CDR3 is CAWSGLGASTEAFF. The CDR3, as DNA: TGTGCCTGGAGTGGATTGGGAGCCAGCACTGAAGCTTTCTTT.

This chain uses TRBV6-1 with TRBJ2-5; D is unresolved. The V gene's germline CDR1 is MNHNS and CDR2 SASEGT. V gave up 7 bases and J gave up 5 bases, with 11 bases separating them. The CDR3 is 12 amino acids. The CDR3: CASTESTETQYF. Here the CDR3 DNA reads TGTGCCAGCACAGAATCAACGGAGACCCAGTACTTC.

V is TRBV4-2 and J is TRBJ2-1; 10 bases are shared with TRBD2. CDR1 is LGHNA, CDR2 YNFKEQ, per germline. V trimming: 3 bases; J trimming: 3 bases; junction bases outside the gene matches: 8. The CDR3 has 17 residues. Here the CDR3 DNA reads TGTGCCAGCAGCCAGTCGGTAGCGGGAGGCCTCTACAATGAGCAGTTCTTC. The encoded protein is CASSQSVAGGLYNEQFF.

This chain uses TRBV5-5 with TRBJ2-3; no definite D call. This CDR3 is 13 amino acids long. The V end was cut by 3 bases, the J end by 3 bases, with 8 bases between. Germline assignment: CDR1 SGHKS and CDR2 YYEKEE (reference sequence). CDR3 region: CASSSGNTDTQYF. CDR3 in DNA: TGTGCCAGCAGCTCTGGAAATACAGATACGCAGTATTTT. The full variable domain, in which reference TRBV5-5 and TRBJ2-3 provide the parts outside the CDR3, is DAGVTQSPTHLIKTRGQQVTLRCSPISGHKSVSWYQQVLGQGPQFIFQYYEKEERGRGNFPDRFSARQFPNYSSELNVNALLLGDSALYLCASSSGNTDTQYFGPGTRLTVL.

CDR3 DNA: TGTGCCAGCAGTTATTCTGACAGTCCCTACGAGCAGTACTTC. It encodes CASSYSDSPYEQYF. The chain combines TRBV6-7 with TRBJ2-7, with a possible D match to TRBD1 (5 bases). TRBV6-7 is an ORF, with its function uncertain. This CDR3 is built from 14 residues. V was shortened by 3 bases and J by 2 bases, with 11 bases between the two germline ends.

The V and J genes are TRBV11-2 and TRBJ2-5; D is undetermined. This CDR3 comprises 11 residues. V gave up 5 bases and J gave up 1 base, with 2 bases separating them. Germline loops: CDR1 SGHAT, CDR2 FQNNGV. The CDR3 is CASSRQETQYF. CDR3 nucleotides: TGTGCCAGCAGCCGCCAAGAGACCCAGTACTTC.

The rearrangement links TRBV5-1 to TRBJ1-2; D uncertain. The CDR3 extends over 13 amino acids. CDR1 and CDR2 from the germline V gene are SGHRS and YFSETQ. V was trimmed by 0 bases and J by 6 bases, leaving 9 bases between them. CDR3 nucleotides: TGCGCCAGCAGCTTGGCCCAGGCGGATGGCTACACCTTC. It is translated as CASSLAQADGYTF.

Here the CDR3 DNA reads TGTGCCAGCAGCCGTGCGGGAGGAATAAACATTCAGTACTTC. Translated: CASSRAGGINIQYF. The chain recombines TRBV14 with TRBJ2-4; 8 bases align to TRBD2. CDR1 is SGHDN, CDR2 FVKESK, per germline. Trimming removed 4 bases from V and 6 bases from J; junction bases left unmatched: 5. The CDR3 covers 14 residues.

The rearrangement joins TRBV10-2 to TRBJ2-3, with 7 bases that match TRBD2. This CDR3 region has 14 residues. V was clipped by 6 bases and J by 2 bases; unmatched bases: 5. The germline V gene has CDR1 WSHSY and CDR2 SAAADI. The CDR3 region is CASRASGYTDTQYF. In nucleotides, the CDR3 is TGCGCCAGCAGGGCTAGCGGCTACACAGATACGCAGTATTTT.

This chain uses TRBV7-6 with TRBJ2-7, with D unresolved. CDR1 is SGHVS, CDR2 FNYEAQ, per germline. The CDR3 runs 15 residues. With 5 bases removed from V and 0 bases from J, the gap between germline ends came to 14 bases. Written as DNA, the CDR3 is TGTGCCAGCAGCGCCTGGGAAGGGCCCTCCTACGAGCAGTACTTC. Its translation is CASSAWEGPSYEQYF.

V is TRBV6-6 and J is TRBJ2-4; TRBD1 matches 12 bases. V shed 5 bases and J 0 bases; nucleotides not matched to a gene: 2. This CDR3 has 16 amino acids. In germline, CDR1 is MNHNY, CDR2 SVGAGI (reference sequence). CDR3 sequence: CASSPGQGAAKNIQYF. The CDR3 coding sequence is TGTGCCAGCAGTCCGGGACAGGGGGCAGCCAAAAACATTCAGTACTTC.

This chain connects TRBV27 to TRBJ2-7; 11 positions agree with TRBD1. With 7 bases clipped from V and 3 bases from J, the junction kept 14 bases outside the gene matches. The CDR3 runs to 17 residues. Germline values: CDR1 MNHEY, CDR2 SMNVEV (reference sequence). The chain's CDR3 is CASTSTRTGGVGYEQYF. CDR3 bases: TGTGCCAGCACTTCCACTCGGACAGGGGGCGTCGGCTACGAGCAGTACTTC.

The rearrangement uses TRBV28 and TRBJ2-7, with D unclear. This CDR3 is 14 amino acids long. Germline lookup yields CDR1 MDHEN and CDR2 SYDVKM. Trimming took off 7 bases at V and 0 bases at J, with 13 bases between the two ends. The CDR3 loop reads CASIVDGSSYEQYF. DNA for the CDR3: TGTGCCAGCATTGTGGACGGATCCTCCTACGAGCAGTACTTC.

The chain couples TRBV14 to TRBJ2-1; weak D call: TRBD2 (7 bases). With 2 bases removed from V and 0 bases from J, the gap between germline ends came to 11 bases. Germline CDR1 SGHDN, CDR2 FVKESK. The CDR3 extends over 16 amino acids. CDR3 amino acids: CASSQLADSSYNEQFF. The DNA for the CDR3 is TGTGCCAGCAGCCAACTAGCGGACAGCTCCTACAATGAGCAGTTCTTC.